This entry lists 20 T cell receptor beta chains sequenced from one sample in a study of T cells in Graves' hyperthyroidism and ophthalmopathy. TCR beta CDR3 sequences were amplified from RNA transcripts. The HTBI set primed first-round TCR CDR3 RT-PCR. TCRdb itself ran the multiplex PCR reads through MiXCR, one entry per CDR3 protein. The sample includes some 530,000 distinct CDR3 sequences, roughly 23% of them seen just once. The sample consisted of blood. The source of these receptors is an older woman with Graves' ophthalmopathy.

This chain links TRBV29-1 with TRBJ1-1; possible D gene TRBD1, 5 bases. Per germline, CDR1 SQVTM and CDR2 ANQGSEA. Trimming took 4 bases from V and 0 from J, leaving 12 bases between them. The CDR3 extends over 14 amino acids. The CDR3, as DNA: TGCAGCGTTGCCTCCGGGACGTTGAACACTGAAGCTTTCTTT. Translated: CSVASGTLNTEAFF.

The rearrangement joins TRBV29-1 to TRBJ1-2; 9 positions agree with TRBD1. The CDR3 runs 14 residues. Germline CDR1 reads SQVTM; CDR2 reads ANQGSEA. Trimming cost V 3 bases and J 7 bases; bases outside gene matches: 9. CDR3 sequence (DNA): TGCAGCGTTGAGAGTGTACAGGGGGCTTTTGGCTACACCTTC. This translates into CSVESVQGAFGYTF.

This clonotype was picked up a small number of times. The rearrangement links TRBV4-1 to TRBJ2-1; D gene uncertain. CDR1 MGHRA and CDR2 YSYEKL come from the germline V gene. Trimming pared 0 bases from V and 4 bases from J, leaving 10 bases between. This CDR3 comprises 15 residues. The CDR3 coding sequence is TGCGCCAGCAGCCAAGAAAGAACAAGATACAATGAGCAGTTCTTC. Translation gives CASSQERTRYNEQFF.

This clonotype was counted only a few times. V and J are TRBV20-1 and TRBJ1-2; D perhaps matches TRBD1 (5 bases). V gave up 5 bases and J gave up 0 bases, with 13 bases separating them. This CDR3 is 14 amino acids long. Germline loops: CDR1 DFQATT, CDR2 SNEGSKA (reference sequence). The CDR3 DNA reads TGCAGTGCTTACCCCGAGGGGTCTAACTATGGCTACACCTTC. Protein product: CSAYPEGSNYGYTF.

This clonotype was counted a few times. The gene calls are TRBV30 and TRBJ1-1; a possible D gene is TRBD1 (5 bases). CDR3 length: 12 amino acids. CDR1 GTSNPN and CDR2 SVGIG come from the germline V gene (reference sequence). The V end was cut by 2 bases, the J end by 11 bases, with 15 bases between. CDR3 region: CAWSPARGGAFF. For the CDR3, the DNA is TGTGCCTGGAGTCCGGCCCGTGGGGGGGCTTTCTTT.

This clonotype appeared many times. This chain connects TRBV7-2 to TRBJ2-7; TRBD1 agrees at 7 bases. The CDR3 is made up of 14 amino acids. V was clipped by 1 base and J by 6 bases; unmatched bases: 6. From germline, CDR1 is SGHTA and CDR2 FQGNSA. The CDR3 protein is CASSLGHRGREQYF. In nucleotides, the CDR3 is TGTGCCAGCAGCTTAGGCCACAGGGGTCGCGAGCAGTACTTC. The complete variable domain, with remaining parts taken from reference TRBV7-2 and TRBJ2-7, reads GAGVSQSPSNKVTEKGKDVELRCDPISGHTALYWYRQSLGQGLEFLIYFQGNSAPDKSGLPSDRFSAERTGGSVSTLTIQRTQQEDSAVYLCASSLGHRGREQYFGPGTRLTVT.

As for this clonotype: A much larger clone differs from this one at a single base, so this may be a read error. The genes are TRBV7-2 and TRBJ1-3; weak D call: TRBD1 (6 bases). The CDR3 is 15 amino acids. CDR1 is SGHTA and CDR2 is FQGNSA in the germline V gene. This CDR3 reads CASSLWAGAGNTVYF. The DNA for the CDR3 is TGTGCCAGCAGCTTATGGGCAGGGGCTGGAAACACCGTATATTTT.

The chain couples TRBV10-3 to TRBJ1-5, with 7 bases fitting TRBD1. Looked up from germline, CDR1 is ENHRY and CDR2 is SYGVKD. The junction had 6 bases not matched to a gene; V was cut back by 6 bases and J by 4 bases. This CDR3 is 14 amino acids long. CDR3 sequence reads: CAIRDGQANQPQHF. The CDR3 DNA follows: TGTGCCATCAGGGATGGACAGGCTAATCAGCCCCAGCATTTT.

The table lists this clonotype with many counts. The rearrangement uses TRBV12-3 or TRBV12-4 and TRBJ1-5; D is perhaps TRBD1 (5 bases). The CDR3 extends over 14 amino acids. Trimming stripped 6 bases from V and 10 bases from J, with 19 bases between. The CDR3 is CASRSTGTRGPQHF. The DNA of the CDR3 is TGTGCCAGCAGGTCGACTGGGACGAGGGGCCCCCAGCATTTT.

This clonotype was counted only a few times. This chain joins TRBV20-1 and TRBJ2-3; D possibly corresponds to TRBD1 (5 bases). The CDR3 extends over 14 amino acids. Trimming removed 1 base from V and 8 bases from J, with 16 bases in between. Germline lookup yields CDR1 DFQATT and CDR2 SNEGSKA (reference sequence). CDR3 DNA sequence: TGCAGTGCTAGAGGGCAAATGGGGCGCGGTACGCAGTATTTT. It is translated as CSARGQMGRGTQYF.

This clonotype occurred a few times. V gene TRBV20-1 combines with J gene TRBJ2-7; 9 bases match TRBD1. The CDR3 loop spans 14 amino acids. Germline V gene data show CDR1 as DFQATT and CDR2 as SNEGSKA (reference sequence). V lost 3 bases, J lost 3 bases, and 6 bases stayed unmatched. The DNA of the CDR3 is TGCAGTGCTAGGGGACCGGGACAGGGCTACGAGCAGTACTTC. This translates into CSARGPGQGYEQYF.

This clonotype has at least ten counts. CDR3 in amino acids: CASSPLFPETQYF. CDR3 DNA: TGTGCCAGCAGCCCCCTCTTCCCTGAGACCCAGTACTTC. V gene TRBV12-3 or TRBV12-4 combines with J gene TRBJ2-5; D is undetermined. The germline V and J ends were trimmed by 6 bases and 5 bases, with 13 bases remaining between them. The CDR3 runs 13 residues.

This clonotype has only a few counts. The CDR3 DNA sequence: TGCAGTGCTATGACAATTGCTAATGAAAAACTGTTTTTT. This gives the protein CSAMTIANEKLFF. This chain uses TRBV20-1 with TRBJ1-4; D not resolved. The CDR3 sequence is 13 residues long. Per germline, CDR1 DFQATT and CDR2 SNEGSKA (reference sequence). V was pared by 4 bases and J by 3 bases, with 9 bases between.

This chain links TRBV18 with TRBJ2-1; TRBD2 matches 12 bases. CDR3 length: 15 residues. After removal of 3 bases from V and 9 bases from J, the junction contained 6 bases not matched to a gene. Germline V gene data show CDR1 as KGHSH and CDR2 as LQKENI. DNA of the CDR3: TGTGCCAGCTCACCCCAACTAGCGGGAGGAAGTGAGCAGTTCTTC. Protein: CASSPQLAGGSEQFF.

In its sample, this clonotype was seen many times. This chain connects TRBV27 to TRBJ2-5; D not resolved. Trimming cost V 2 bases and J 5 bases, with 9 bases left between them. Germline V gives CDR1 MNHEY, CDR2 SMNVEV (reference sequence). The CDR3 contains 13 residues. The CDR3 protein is CASSLIASETQYF. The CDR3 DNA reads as TGTGCCAGCAGTTTAATAGCTTCCGAGACCCAGTACTTC.

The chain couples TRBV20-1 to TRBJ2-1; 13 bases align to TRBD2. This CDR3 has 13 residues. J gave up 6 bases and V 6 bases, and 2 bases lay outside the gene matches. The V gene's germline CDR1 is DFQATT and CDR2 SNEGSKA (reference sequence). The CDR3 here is CSARLAGGNEQFF. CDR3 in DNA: TGCAGTGCCAGACTAGCGGGAGGCAATGAGCAGTTCTTC.

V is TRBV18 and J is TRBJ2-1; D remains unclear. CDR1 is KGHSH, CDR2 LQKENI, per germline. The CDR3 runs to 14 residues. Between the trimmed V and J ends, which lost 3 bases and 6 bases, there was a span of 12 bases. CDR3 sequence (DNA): TGTGCCAGCTCACCGATCAAAGTGGGCAATGAGCAGTTCTTC. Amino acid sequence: CASSPIKVGNEQFF.

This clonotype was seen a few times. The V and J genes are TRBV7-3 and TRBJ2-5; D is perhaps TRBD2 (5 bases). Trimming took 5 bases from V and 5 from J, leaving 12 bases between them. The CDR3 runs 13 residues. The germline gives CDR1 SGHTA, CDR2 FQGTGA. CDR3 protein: CASSPTREETQYF. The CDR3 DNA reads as TGTGCCAGCAGCCCCACTAGAGAGGAGACCCAGTACTTC. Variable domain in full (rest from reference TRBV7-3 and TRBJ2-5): GAGVSQTPSNKVTEKGKYVELRCDPISGHTALYWYRQSLGQGPEFLIYFQGTGAADDSGLPNDRFFAVRPEGSVSTLKIQRTERGDSAVYLCASSPTREETQYFGPGTRLLVL.

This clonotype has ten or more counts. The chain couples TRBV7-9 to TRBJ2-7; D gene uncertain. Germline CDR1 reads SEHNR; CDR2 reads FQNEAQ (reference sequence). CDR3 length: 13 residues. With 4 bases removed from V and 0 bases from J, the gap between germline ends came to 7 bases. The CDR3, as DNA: TGTGCCAGCAGCTCCTACAGCTCCTACGAGCAGTACTTC. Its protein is CASSSYSSYEQYF.

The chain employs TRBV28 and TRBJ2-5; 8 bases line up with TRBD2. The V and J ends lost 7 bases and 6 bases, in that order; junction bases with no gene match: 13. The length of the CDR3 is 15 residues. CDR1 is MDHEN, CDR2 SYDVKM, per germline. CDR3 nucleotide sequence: TGTGCCAGCACCTTCGGGACTAGAGGTCGCAAGACCCAGTACTTC. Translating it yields CASTFGTRGRKTQYF.